The clone carrying this T cell receptor beta chain showed up just once. Germline loops: CDR1 SGDLS, CDR2 YYNGEE. V lost 0 bases and J 3 bases, leaving 8 bases between the germline ends. The CDR3 runs to 14 residues. Libraries were prepared by immunoSEQ multiplex PCR; TCRdb keeps only in-frame clonotypes and omits some of them. The sample contains about 750,000 clones, more than 85% of which appear only once. This sample was taken from a study of shared clonotypes between healthy human individuals. As defined, naive CD8 cells were CD45RO-negative and positively selected for CCR7, with terminally differentiated effector memory CD45RA+ cells excluded.

Sequenced sample: naive CD8+ T cells sorted from blood. The chain carries TRBV9 and TRBJ2-3; TRBD1 is a possible D gene (5 bases). The receptor was isolated from a man under 40 in good health. CDR3 nucleotides: TGTGCCAGCAGCGTAGTAGGACAAACAGATACGCAGTATTTT. This codes for CASSVVGQTDTQYF.